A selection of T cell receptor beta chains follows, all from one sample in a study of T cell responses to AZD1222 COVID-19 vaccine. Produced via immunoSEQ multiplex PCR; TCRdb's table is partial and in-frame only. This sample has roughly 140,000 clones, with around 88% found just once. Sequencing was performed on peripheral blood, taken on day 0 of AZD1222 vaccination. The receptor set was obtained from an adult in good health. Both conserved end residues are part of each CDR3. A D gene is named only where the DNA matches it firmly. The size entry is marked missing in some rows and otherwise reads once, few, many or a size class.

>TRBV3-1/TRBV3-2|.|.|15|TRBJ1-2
TGTGCCAGCAGCCAAGTTTTTAGGGGGGGCTATGGCTACACCTTC
CASSQVFRGGYGYTF
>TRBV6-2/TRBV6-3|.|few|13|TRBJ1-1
TGTGCCAGCAGTTACTGGTTAAACACTGAAGCTTTCTTT
CASSYWLNTEAFF
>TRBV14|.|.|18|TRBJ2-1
TGTGCCAGCAGCCAAGCCCTAGGTCCAGTTTCTTCCTACAATGAGCAGTTCTTC
CASSQALGPVSSYNEQFF
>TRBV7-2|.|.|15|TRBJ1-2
TGTGCCAGCAGCTTAGCGCTAGGGATTGGGCGAGGCTACACCTTC
CASSLALGIGRGYTF
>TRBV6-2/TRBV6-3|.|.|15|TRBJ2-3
TGTGCCAGCAGTTACACCCTAGAAGCAGGGCAGGCGCAGTATTTT
CASSYTLEAGQAQYF
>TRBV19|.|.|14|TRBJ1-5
TGTGCCAGTAGTATAGGAGGAAGGGATCAGCCCCAGCATTTT
CASSIGGRDQPQHF
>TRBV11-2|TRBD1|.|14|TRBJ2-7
TGTGCCAGCAGCTTACCGGACAGGGTCCACGAGCAGTACTTC
CASSLPDRVHEQYF
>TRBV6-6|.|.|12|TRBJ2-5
TGTGCCAGCCTGGGAATGACGGAGACCCAGTACTTC
CASLGMTETQYF
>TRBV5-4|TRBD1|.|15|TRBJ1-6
TGTGCCAGCAGCAGAGCAAGACAGGGTAATTCACCCCTCCACTTT
CASSRARQGNSPLHF
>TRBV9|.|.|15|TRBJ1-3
TGTGCCAGCAGCGTTTCTGGGGCCGCTGGAAACACCATATATTTT
CASSVSGAAGNTIYF
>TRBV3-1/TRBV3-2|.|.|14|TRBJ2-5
TGTGCCAGCAGCCTCCGGCCGGGTGGGGGGAACCAGTACTTC
CASSLRPGGGNQYF
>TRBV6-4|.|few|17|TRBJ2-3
TGTGCCAGCAGTGAAAAGGGACGGCTAGAGGGTATGGATACGCAGTATTTT
CASSEKGRLEGMDTQYF
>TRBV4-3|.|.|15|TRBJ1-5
TGCGCCAGCAGCCAAGATCGAGGTAGCAATCAGCCCCAGCATTTT
CASSQDRGSNQPQHF
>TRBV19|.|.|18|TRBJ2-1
TGTGCCAGTAGTATAGATCTTGTTGAGATGGGGCGGGGCGATGAGCAGTTCTTC
CASSIDLVEMGRGDEQFF
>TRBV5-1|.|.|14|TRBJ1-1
TGCGCCAGCAGCTTGGAGTGGGCGGGGGCTGAAGCTTTCTTT
CASSLEWAGAEAFF
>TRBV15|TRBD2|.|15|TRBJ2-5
TGTGCCACCAGCAGCCCACGCGGGAGCCAAGAGACCCAGTACTTC
CATSSPRGSQETQYF
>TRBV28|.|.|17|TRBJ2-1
TGTGCCAGCAGTTTAAGGTTAGCAGGCCTTCGAGGCAATGAGCAGTTCTTC
CASSLRLAGLRGNEQFF
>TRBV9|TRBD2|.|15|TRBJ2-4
TGTGCCAGCAGCGTAGCGGGAGGCCCCAAAAACATTCAGTACTTC
CASSVAGGPKNIQYF
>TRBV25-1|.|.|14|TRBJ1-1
TGTGCCAGCAGCTCGGCAGGAGAGAACACTGAAGCTTTCTTT
CASSSAGENTEAFF
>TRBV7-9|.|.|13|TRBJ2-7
TGTGCCAGCAGCTTAGGGGGCAACTACGAGCAGTACTTC
CASSLGGNYEQYF
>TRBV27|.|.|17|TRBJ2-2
TGTGCCAGCAGTTCCCCGAGGGGTCGAGCGAACACCGGGGAGCTGTTTTTT
CASSSPRGRANTGELFF
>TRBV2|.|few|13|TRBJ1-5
TGTGCCAGCCAGACCAGTCGCAATCAGCCCCAGCATTTT
CASQTSRNQPQHF
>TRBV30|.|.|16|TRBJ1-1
TGTGCCTGGAGTAAAAGGACAGTCCGTTGGGACACTGAAGCTTTCTTT
CAWSKRTVRWDTEAFF
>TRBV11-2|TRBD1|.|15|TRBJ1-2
TGTGCCAGCAGCTCCGGACGACAGGGCCCCTATGGCTACACCTTC
CASSSGRQGPYGYTF